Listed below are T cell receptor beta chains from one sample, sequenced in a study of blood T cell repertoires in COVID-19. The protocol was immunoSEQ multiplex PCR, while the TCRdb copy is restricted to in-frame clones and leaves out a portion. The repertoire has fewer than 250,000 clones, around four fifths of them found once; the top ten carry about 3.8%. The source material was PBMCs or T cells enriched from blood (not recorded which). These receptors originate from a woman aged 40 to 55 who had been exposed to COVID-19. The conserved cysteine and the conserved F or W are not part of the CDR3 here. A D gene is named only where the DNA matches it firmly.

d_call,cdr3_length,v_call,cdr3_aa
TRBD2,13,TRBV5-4,ASSFGGGGSYEQY
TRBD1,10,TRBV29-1,SVGQGAYGYT
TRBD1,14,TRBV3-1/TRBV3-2,ASSPRRTGGPYEQY
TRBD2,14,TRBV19,ASRHPAGGGYNEQF
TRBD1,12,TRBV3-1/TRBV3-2,ASTHRGSRTEAF
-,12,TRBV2,ATLLGNNTGELF
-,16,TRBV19,ASSISGRGYESSYEQY
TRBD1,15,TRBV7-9,ASSLASQTGVGQPQH
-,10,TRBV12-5,ASGTQDQPQH
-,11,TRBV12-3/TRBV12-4,ASSPTEDYGYT